The sequence of this TCR beta chain was determined in a study of T cells after yellow fever vaccination. Regarding the study as a whole: Re-detected after boosting: most primary clones, more than 95% of CD4 and about 90% of CD8. A minor fraction of clonotypes spanned both CD4 and CD8 compartments.

5'RACE template switching added a universal primer site and UMIs to TCR cDNA. Each CDR3 protein gets one entry after TCRdb re-called the 5' RACE reads with MiXCR. The data show about 550,000 distinct CDR3 sequences, with approximately 21% seen just once and roughly an eighth held by the top ten. This clonotype has more than one count but fewer than ten. Its matching antigen is unknown. The CDR3 is 14 amino acids. Germline values: CDR1 SGHDT, CDR2 YYEEEE. Trimming cost V 5 bases and J 8 bases; bases outside gene matches: 8. The clonotype originates from a man aged 25-45 years who received the YFV17D yellow fever vaccine. The material was PBMCs, obtained 15 days after the yellow fever booster vaccination. This chain links TRBV5-6 with TRBJ1-4, with 8 bases that match TRBD1. In DNA, the CDR3 is TGTGCCAGCAGGCAGGGACAGGTCTCAGAAAAACTGTTTTTT. Its protein is CASRQGQVSEKLFF.